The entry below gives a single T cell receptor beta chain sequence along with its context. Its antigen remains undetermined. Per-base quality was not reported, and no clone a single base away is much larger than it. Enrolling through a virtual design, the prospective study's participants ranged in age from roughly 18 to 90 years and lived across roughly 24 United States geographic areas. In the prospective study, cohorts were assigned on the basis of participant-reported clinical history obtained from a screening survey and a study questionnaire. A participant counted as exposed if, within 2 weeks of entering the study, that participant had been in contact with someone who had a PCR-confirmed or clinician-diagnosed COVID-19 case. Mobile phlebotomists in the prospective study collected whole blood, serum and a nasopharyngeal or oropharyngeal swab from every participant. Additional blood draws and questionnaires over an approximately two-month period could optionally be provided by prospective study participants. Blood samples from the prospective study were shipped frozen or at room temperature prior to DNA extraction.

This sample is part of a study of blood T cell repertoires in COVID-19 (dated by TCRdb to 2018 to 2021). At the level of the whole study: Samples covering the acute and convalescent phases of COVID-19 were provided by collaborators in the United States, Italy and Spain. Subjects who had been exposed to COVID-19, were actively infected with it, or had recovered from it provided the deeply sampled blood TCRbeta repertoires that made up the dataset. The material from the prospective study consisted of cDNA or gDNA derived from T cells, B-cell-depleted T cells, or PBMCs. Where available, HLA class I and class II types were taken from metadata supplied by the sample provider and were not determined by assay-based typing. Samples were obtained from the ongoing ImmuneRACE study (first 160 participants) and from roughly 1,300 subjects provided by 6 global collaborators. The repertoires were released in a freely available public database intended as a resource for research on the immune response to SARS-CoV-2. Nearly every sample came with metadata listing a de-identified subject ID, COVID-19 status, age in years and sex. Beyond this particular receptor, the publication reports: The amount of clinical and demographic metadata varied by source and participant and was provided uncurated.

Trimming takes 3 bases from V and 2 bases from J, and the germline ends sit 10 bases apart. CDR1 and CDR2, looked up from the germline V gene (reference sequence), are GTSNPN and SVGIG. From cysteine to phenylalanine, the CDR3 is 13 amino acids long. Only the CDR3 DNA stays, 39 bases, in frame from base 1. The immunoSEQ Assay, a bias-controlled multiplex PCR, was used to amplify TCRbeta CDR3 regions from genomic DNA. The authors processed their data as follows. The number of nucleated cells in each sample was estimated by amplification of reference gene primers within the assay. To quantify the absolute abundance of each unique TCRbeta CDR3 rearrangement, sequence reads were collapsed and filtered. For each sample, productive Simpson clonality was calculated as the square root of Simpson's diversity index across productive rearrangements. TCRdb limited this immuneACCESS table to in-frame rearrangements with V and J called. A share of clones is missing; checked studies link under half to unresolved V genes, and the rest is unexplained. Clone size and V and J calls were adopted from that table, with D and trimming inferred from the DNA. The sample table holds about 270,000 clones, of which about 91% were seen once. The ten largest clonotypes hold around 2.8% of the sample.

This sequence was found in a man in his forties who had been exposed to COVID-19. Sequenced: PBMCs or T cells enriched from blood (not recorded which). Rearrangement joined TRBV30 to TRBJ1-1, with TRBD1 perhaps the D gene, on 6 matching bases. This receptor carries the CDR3 CAWRLQGNTEAFF. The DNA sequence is TGTGCCTGGAGACTACAGGGAAACACTGAAGCTTTCTTT.